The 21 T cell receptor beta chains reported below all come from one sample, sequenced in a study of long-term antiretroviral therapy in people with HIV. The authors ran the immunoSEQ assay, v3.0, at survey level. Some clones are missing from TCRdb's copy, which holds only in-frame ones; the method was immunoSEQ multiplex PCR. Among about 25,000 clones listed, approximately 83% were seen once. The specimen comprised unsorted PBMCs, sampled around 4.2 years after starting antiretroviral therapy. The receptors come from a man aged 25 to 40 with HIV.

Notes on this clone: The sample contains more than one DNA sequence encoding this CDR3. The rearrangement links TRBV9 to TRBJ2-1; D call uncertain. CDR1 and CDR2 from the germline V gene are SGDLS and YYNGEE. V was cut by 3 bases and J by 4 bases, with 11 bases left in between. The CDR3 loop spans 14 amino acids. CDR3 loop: CASSDGSAYNEQFF. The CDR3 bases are TGTGCCAGCAGCGACGGTTCGGCGTACAATGAGCAGTTCTTC. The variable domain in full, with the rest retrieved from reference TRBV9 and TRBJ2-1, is DSGVTQTPKHLITATGQRVTLRCSPRSGDLSVYWYQQSLDQGLQFLIQYYNGEERAKGNILERFSAQQFPDLHSELNLSSLELGDSALYFCASSDGSAYNEQFFGPGTRLTVL.

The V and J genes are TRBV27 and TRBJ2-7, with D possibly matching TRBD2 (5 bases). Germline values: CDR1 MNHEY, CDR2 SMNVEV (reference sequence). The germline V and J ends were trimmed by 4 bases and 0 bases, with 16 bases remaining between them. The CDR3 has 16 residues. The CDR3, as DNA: TGTGCCAGCAGTTCCCTGGTGGTGGGGAGCTCCTACGAGCAGTACTTC. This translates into CASSSLVVGSSYEQYF.

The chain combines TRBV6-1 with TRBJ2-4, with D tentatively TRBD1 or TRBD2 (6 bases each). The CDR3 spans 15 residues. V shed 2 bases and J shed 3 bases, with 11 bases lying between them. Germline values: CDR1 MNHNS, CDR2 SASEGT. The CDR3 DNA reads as TGTGCCAGCAGTGAAAAAGGGGGGCACAAAAACATTCAGTACTTC. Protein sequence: CASSEKGGHKNIQYF.

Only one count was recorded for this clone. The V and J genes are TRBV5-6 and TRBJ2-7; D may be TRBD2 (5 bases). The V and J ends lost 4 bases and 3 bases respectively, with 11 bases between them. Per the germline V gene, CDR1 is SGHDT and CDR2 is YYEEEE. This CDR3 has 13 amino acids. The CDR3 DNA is TGTGCCAGCAGCCTCGGGGTCAACTACGAGCAGTACTTC. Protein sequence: CASSLGVNYEQYF.

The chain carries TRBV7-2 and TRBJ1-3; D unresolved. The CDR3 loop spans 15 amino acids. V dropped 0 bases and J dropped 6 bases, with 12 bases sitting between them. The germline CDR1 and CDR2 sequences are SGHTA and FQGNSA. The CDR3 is CASSLAPLTENTIYF. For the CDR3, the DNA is TGTGCCAGCAGCTTAGCCCCCCTTACGGAAAACACCATATATTTT.

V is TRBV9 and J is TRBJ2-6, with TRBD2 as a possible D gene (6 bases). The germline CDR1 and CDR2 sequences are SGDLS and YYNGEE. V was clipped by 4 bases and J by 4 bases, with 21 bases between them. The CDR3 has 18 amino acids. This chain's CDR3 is CASSSPAGLPGGANVLTF. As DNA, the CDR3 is TGTGCCAGCAGCTCACCCGCGGGGCTCCCAGGGGGGGCCAACGTCCTGACTTTC.

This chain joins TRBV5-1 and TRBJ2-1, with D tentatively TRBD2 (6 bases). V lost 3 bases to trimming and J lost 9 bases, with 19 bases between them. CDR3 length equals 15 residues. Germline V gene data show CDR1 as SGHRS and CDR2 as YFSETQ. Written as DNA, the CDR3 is TGCGCCAGCAGCTCGATCGGGACTCAAGGTGGTGAGCAGTTCTTC. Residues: CASSSIGTQGGEQFF.

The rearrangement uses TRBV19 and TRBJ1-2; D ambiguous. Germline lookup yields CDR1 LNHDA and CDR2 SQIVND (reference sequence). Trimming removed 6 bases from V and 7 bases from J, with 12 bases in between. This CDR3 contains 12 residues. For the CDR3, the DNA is TGTGCCAGTAGCCGGACGATTGGTGGCTACACCTTC. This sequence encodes CASSRTIGGYTF.

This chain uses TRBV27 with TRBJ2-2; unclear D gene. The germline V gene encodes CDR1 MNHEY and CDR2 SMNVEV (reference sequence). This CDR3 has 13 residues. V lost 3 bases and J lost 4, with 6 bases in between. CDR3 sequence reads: CASSFLGTGELFF. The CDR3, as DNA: TGTGCCAGCAGTTTCTTGGGCACCGGGGAGCTGTTTTTT.

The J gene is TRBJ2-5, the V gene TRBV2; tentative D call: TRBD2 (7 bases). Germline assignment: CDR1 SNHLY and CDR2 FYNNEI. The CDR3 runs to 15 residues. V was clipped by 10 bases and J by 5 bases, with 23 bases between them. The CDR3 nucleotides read TGTGCCACCCCAATCGGGGGGCCCCCTTGGGAGACCCAGTACTTC. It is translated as CATPIGGPPWETQYF. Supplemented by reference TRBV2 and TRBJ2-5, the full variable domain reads EPEVTQTPSHQVTQMGQEVILRCVPISNHLYFYWYRQILGQKVEFLVSFYNNEISEKSEIFDDQFSVERPDGSNFTLKIRSTKLEDSAMYFCATPIGGPPWETQYFGPGTRLLVL.

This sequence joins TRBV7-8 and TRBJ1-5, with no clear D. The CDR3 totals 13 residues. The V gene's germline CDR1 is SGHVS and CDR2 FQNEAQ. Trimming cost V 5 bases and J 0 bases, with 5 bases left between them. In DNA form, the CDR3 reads TGTGCCAGCAGCCCATATAGCAATCAGCCCCAGCATTTT. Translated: CASSPYSNQPQHF.

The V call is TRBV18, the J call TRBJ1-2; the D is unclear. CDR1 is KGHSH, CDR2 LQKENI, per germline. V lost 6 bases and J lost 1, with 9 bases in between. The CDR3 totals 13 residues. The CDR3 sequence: CASSAADNYGYTF. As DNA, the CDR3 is TGTGCCAGCTCTGCGGCAGATAACTATGGCTACACCTTC.

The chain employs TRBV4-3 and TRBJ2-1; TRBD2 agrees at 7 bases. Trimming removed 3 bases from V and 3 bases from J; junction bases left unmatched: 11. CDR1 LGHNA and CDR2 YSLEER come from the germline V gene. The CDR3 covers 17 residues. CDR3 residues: CASSQSWRASGYNEQFF. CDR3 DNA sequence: TGCGCCAGCAGCCAGTCCTGGCGGGCTAGCGGCTACAATGAGCAGTTCTTC.

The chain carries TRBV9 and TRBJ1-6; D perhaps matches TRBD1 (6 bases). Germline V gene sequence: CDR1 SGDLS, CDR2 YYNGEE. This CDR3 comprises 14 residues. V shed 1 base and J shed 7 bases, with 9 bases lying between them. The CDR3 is CASSVQGSNSPLHF. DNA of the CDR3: TGTGCCAGCAGCGTACAGGGGAGCAATTCACCCCTCCACTTT.

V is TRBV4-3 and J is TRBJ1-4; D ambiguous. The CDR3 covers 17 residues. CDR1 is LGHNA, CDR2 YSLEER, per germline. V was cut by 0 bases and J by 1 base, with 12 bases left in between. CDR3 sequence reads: CASSQERTLLTNEKLFF. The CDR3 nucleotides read TGCGCCAGCAGCCAAGAACGGACCTTGCTAACTAATGAAAAACTGTTTTTT.

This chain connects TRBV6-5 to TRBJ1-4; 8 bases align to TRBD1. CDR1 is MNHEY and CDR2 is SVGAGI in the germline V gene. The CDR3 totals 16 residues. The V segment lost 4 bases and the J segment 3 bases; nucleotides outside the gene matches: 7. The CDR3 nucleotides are TGTGCCAGCAGTTCAGACAGGGGCGCGCCTAATGAAAAACTGTTTTTT. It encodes CASSSDRGAPNEKLFF.

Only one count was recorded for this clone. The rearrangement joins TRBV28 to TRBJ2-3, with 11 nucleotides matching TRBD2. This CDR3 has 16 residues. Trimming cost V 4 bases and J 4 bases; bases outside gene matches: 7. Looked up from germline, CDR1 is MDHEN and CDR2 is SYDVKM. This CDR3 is CASSSNSGRDSDTQYF. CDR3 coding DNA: TGTGCCAGCAGTTCCAATAGCGGGAGGGATTCAGATACGCAGTATTTT. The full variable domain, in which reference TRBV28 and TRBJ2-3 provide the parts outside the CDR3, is DVKVTQSSRYLVKRTGEKVFLECVQDMDHENMFWYRQDPGLGLRLIYFSYDVKMKEKGDIPEGYSVSREKKERFSLILESASTNQTSMYLCASSSNSGRDSDTQYFGPGTRLTVL.

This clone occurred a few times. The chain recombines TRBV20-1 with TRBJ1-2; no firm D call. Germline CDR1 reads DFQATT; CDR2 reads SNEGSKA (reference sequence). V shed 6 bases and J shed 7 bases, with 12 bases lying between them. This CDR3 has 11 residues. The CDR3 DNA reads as TGCAGTGCCCGACTGGGGATTGGCTACACCTTC. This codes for CSARLGIGYTF.

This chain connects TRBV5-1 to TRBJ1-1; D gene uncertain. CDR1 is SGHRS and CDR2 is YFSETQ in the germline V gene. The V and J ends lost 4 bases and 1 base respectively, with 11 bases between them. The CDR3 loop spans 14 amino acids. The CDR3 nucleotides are TGCGCCAGCAGCCGTGGGCCCCAGAACACTGAAGCTTTCTTT. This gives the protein CASSRGPQNTEAFF.

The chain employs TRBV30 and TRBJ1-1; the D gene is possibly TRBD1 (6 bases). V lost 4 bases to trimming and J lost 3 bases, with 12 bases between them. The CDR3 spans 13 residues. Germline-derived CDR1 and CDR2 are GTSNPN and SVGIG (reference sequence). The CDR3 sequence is CAWTSDSYTEAFF. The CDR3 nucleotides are TGTGCCTGGACATCGGACAGTTACACTGAAGCTTTCTTT.

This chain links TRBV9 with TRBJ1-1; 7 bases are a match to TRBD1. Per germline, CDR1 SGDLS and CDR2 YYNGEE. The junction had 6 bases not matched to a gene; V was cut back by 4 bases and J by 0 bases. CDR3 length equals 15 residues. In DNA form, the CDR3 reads TGTGCCAGCAGCTCCTCGGGACAGATGAACACTGAAGCTTTCTTT. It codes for CASSSSGQMNTEAFF.